These 10 T cell receptor beta chains were all obtained from the same sample, sequenced in a study of blood T cell repertoires in COVID-19. Profiled with immunoSEQ multiplex PCR; TCRdb holds only in-frame clones, not every one. Of more than 300,000 clones in the sample, roughly 86% were seen once. The specimen sequenced was peripheral blood. These receptors came from a woman aged 25 to 39 with COVID-19, enrolled during active disease.

The chain recombines TRBV4-1 with TRBJ1-2; 7 bases are a match to TRBD1. The CDR3 is 15 amino acids. The V gene end was trimmed by 4 bases and the J gene end by 4 bases; junction bases not matched to a gene: 9. Germline CDR1 is MGHRA and CDR2 is YSYEKL. DNA of the CDR3: TGCGCCAGCAGCCGGGATTCACAGGGGAGCTATGGCTACACCTTC. It translates to CASSRDSQGSYGYTF.

This chain links TRBV5-4 with TRBJ2-1; 10 positions agree with TRBD2. Germline CDR1 and CDR2: SGHNT and YYREEE (reference sequence). The CDR3 has 15 amino acids. V trimming: 0 bases; J trimming: 4 bases; junction bases outside the gene matches: 1. CDR3 nucleotides: TGTGCCAGCAGCTTGGTAGCGGGAGGTTACAATGAGCAGTTCTTC. Translation: CASSLVAGGYNEQFF.

The gene calls are TRBV10-2 and TRBJ2-3; possibly TRBD1 for D (6 bases). Trimming left V 4 bases short and J 0 bases short, with 14 bases between. The CDR3 spans 16 residues. Germline V lookup: CDR1 WSHSY, CDR2 SAAADI. This CDR3 is CASSGDTWDSTDTQYF. The DNA of the CDR3 is TGCGCCAGCAGTGGGGACACCTGGGATAGCACAGATACGCAGTATTTT.

This chain joins TRBV5-8 and TRBJ2-5; 10 bases are a match to TRBD2. Germline CDR1 SGHTS, CDR2 YDEGEE. Trimming cost V 4 bases and J 4 bases; bases outside gene matches: 10. CDR3 length: 16 amino acids. In nucleotides, the CDR3 is TGTGCCAGCAGCGCCCTAGCGGGAGAGGTCTCAGAGACCCAGTACTTC. This translates into CASSALAGEVSETQYF.

The rearrangement joins TRBV27 to TRBJ2-7, with 11 bases matching TRBD2. Germline CDR1 reads MNHEY; CDR2 reads SMNVEV (reference sequence). This CDR3 contains 20 residues. Unmatched junction bases numbered 21, after V lost 5 bases and J lost 3 bases. CDR3 sequence: CASSPRGLRGQLAGDYEQYF. The DNA for the CDR3 is TGTGCCAGCAGTCCCCGGGGGTTGAGGGGACAACTAGCGGGAGACTACGAGCAGTACTTC.

The chain uses TRBV5-8 and TRBJ2-5; D is possibly TRBD2 (7 bases). With 3 bases removed from V and 5 bases from J, the gap between germline ends came to 14 bases. Germline V lookup: CDR1 SGHTS, CDR2 YDEGEE. The CDR3 extends over 14 amino acids. The CDR3 region is CASSYPGEGETQYF. DNA of the CDR3: TGTGCCAGCAGCTACCCAGGGGAGGGGGAGACCCAGTACTTC.

This rearrangement joins TRBV6-2 or TRBV6-3 to TRBJ2-2, with a tentative D call TRBD1 (6 bases). Trimming pared 1 base from V and 8 bases from J, leaving 14 bases between. Per the germline V gene, CDR1 is MNHEY and CDR2 is SVGEGT. CDR3 length: 15 amino acids. CDR3 in amino acids: CASSYYGRGTGELFF. The CDR3 DNA reads TGTGCCAGCAGTTACTACGGCAGGGGAACTGGGGAGCTGTTTTTT.

This chain links TRBV7-9 with TRBJ2-1, with D possibly being TRBD2 (6 bases). Trimming pared 3 bases from V and 6 bases from J, leaving 18 bases between. CDR3 size: 16 residues. In germline, CDR1 is SEHNR, CDR2 FQNEAQ (reference sequence). This chain's CDR3 is CASSLLQRVVSNEQFF. CDR3 bases: TGTGCCAGCAGCTTGTTGCAGCGGGTGGTGAGCAATGAGCAGTTCTTC.

The rearrangement links TRBV4-2 to TRBJ2-4, with a weak D call TRBD2 (6 bases). The CDR3 has 16 amino acids. The germline gives CDR1 LGHNA, CDR2 YNFKEQ. V shed 0 bases and J shed 9 bases, with 18 bases lying between them. The CDR3 DNA follows: TGTGCCAGCAGCCAAGATTCTAGCGCGAGCGAGGGCATTCAGTACTTC. It translates to CASSQDSSASEGIQYF.

The CDR3 DNA follows: TGTGCCAGCAGACGGGGGACTAGCGGGATCAATGAGCAGTTCTTC. Residues: CASRRGTSGINEQFF. The chain is built from TRBV28 and TRBJ2-1; TRBD2 agrees at 13 bases. Trimming removed 6 bases from V and 6 bases from J; junction bases left unmatched: 5. The CDR3 covers 15 residues. Germline V gene data show CDR1 as MDHEN and CDR2 as SYDVKM.